These 20 T cell receptor beta chains share one sample of origin, sequenced in a study of human T cells and chemical hapten exposure. The time point is: patch test 1, 2 weeks after DPC sensitization. The treatment was: therapeutic diphenylcyclopropenone sensitization with weekly scalp DPC. TCRdb ran MiXCR on the RACE reads and lists one entry per CDR3 protein. The sample contains 150,000 to 200,000 distinct CDR3 sequences, more than 12% of which appear only once. The sample in question was whole blood, obtained in connection with sensitization to the hapten diphenylcyclopropenone (DPC). The receptors were sampled from a woman in her 30s with alopecia areata. Some clones in this sample may be carry-over from other donors' samples.

V and J are TRBV5-6 and TRBJ2-7, with D perhaps TRBD1 (5 bases). The V gene's germline CDR1 is SGHDT and CDR2 YYEEEE. This CDR3 has 17 amino acids. V was shortened by 5 bases and J by 2 bases, with 23 bases between the two germline ends. The CDR3 region is CASSSTVGPAGPYEQYF. The CDR3 DNA reads as TGTGCCAGCAGTTCCACAGTGGGGCCAGCCGGACCCTACGAGCAGTACTTC. Based on the CDR3 plus reference TRBV5-6 and TRBJ2-7, the full variable domain is DAGVTQSPTHLIKTRGQQVTLRCSPKSGHDTVSWYQQALGQGPQFIFQYYEEEERQRGNFPDRFSGHQFPNYSSELNVNALLLGDSALYLCASSSTVGPAGPYEQYFGPGTRLTVT.

This clonotype has a handful of counts. This chain uses TRBV4-1 with TRBJ1-2, with D maybe TRBD1 (5 bases). The CDR3 extends over 15 amino acids. The V gene's germline CDR1 is MGHRA and CDR2 YSYEKL. Trimming stripped 0 bases from V and 4 bases from J, with 12 bases between. Written as DNA, the CDR3 is TGCGCCAGCAGCCAAGATACCGGGACGGGCTATGGCTACACCTTC. Residues: CASSQDTGTGYGYTF.

The chain joins TRBV5-4 to TRBJ2-5; TRBD2 aligns across 9 bases. Unmatched junction bases numbered 3, after V lost 2 bases and J lost 4 bases. Germline CDR1 reads SGHNT; CDR2 reads YYREEE (reference sequence). CDR3 length: 14 amino acids. CDR3 loop: CASSFSGGTETQYF. CDR3 nucleotides: TGTGCCAGCAGCTTTAGCGGGGGCACAGAGACCCAGTACTTC.

This clonotype appeared a few times. The chain carries TRBV19 and TRBJ2-2; D tentatively reads TRBD1 or TRBD2 (5 bases each). The V end was cut by 1 base, the J end by 4 bases, with 7 bases between. This CDR3 region has 14 residues. Germline-derived CDR1 and CDR2 are LNHDA and SQIVND (reference sequence). The CDR3, as DNA: TGTGCCAGTAGTATAGTCGGGGCCACCGGGGAGCTGTTTTTT. Protein sequence: CASSIVGATGELFF.

This clonotype was detected a few times. The chain carries TRBV27 and TRBJ2-2; D unclear. The V gene lost 3 bases and the J gene lost 6 bases, with 11 bases spanning the gap. Germline CDR1 MNHEY, CDR2 SMNVEV (reference sequence). The CDR3 is 14 amino acids. CDR3 in amino acids: CASSFWPVAGELFF. In DNA form, the CDR3 reads TGTGCCAGCAGTTTTTGGCCCGTCGCCGGGGAGCTGTTTTTT.

CDR3 residues: CASTRQGTMNTEAFF. The CDR3 DNA reads as TGTGCCAGCACACGACAGGGAACTATGAACACTGAAGCTTTCTTT. This sequence joins TRBV12-3 or TRBV12-4 and TRBJ1-1; 7 bases line up with TRBD1. The CDR3 totals 15 residues. V shed 7 bases and J 0 bases; nucleotides not matched to a gene: 8.

The table lists this clonotype with a few counts. The rearrangement joins TRBV6-1 to TRBJ2-7, with 11 bases that match TRBD2. Unmatched junction bases numbered 12, after V lost 2 bases and J lost 9 bases. Looked up from germline, CDR1 is MNHNS and CDR2 is SASEGT. The CDR3 spans 16 residues. DNA of the CDR3: TGTGCCAGCAGTGAACCGAGTGGTAGCGGGAGGGCCCCGCAGTACTTC. Translating gives CASSEPSGSGRAPQYF.

This sequence joins TRBV29-1 and TRBJ2-5; perhaps TRBD1 as D (5 bases). The germline V gene encodes CDR1 SQVTM and CDR2 ANQGSEA. The CDR3 length is 15 residues. V was trimmed by 6 bases and J by 5 bases, leaving 22 bases between them. CDR3 coding DNA: TGCAGCGTCACTGGCCAGGACACACACCGGGAGACCCAGTACTTC. It translates to CSVTGQDTHRETQYF.

The CDR3 spells CASREQGHEQYF. The CDR3 coding sequence is TGTGCCAGCAGAGAACAGGGTCACGAGCAGTACTTC. The gene calls are TRBV6-2 or TRBV6-3 and TRBJ2-7; weak D call: TRBD1 (6 bases). With 6 bases removed from V and 5 bases from J, the gap between germline ends came to 11 bases. Germline V CDR1 and CDR2: MNHEY, SVGEGT. The CDR3 spans 12 residues.

This clonotype was detected a few times. This rearrangement joins TRBV12-3 or TRBV12-4 to TRBJ2-7, with D tentatively TRBD1 or TRBD2 (5 bases each). Trimming left V 3 bases short and J 6 bases short, with 15 bases between. The CDR3 consists of 14 residues. The CDR3 loop is CASSFRDQATEQYF. The CDR3 nucleotides read TGTGCCAGCAGTTTTAGGGACCAAGCCACCGAGCAGTACTTC.

This clonotype came up a few times. This chain uses TRBV7-6 with TRBJ2-2, with 16 bases fitting TRBD2. The ends lost 5 bases at V and 4 bases at J; junction bases unmatched: 7. There are 18 residues in the CDR3. Per germline, CDR1 SGHVS and CDR2 FNYEAQ. The CDR3 DNA reads TGTGCCAGCAGCCCGGGACTAGCGGGGGGGCCGGGCACCGGGGAGCTGTTTTTT. Translated, it gives CASSPGLAGGPGTGELFF.

This clonotype has only a few counts. The CDR3 reads CSVVIQTGTGELFF. The CDR3 bases are TGCAGCGTTGTAATACAAACGGGCACCGGGGAGCTGTTTTTT. This chain connects TRBV29-1 to TRBJ2-2; D is unresolved. Germline V gene sequence: CDR1 SQVTM, CDR2 ANQGSEA. CDR3 size: 14 residues. Trimming took off 4 bases at V and 4 bases at J, with 13 bases between the two ends.

This sequence joins TRBV5-1 and TRBJ2-5; 11 bases align to TRBD2. Trimming cost V 3 bases and J 0 bases; bases outside gene matches: 4. Germline V gene data show CDR1 as SGHRS and CDR2 as YFSETQ. The CDR3 length is 16 residues. The CDR3 region has the DNA TGCGCCAGCAGCTCGGGACTAGCGGTGAACCAAGAGACCCAGTACTTC. This gives the protein CASSSGLAVNQETQYF.

This clonotype has at least ten counts. The chain joins TRBV7-9 to TRBJ1-4, with D hard to call. CDR1 SEHNR and CDR2 FQNEAQ come from the germline V gene (reference sequence). This CDR3 spans 19 amino acids. Trimming left V 2 bases short and J 2 bases short, with 21 bases between. As DNA, the CDR3 is TGTGCCAGCAGCTTACCCCGACGGAGAGGGCTGGGGACTAATGAAAAACTGTTTTTT. The encoded protein is CASSLPRRRGLGTNEKLFF.

The chain employs TRBV5-1 and TRBJ2-2; 7 bases line up with TRBD1. The CDR3 sequence is 12 residues long. Unmatched junction bases numbered 4, after V lost 4 bases and J lost 10 bases. Germline V lookup: CDR1 SGHRS, CDR2 YFSETQ. As DNA, the CDR3 is TGCGCCAGCAGCCCCGACAGGGAGGAGCTGTTTTTT. Its translation: CASSPDREELFF.

The V gene is TRBV28, the J gene TRBJ1-3; no firm D call. In germline, CDR1 is MDHEN, CDR2 SYDVKM. Trimming stripped 8 bases from V and 3 bases from J, with 8 bases between. The CDR3 covers 12 residues. In DNA form, the CDR3 reads TGTGCCAGCGTCAGTTTTGGAAACACCATATATTTT. It specifies CASVSFGNTIYF.

This sequence joins TRBV18 and TRBJ1-1; D unclear. CDR3 length equals 14 residues. From germline, CDR1 is KGHSH and CDR2 LQKENI. Trimming stripped 2 bases from V and 1 base from J, with 8 bases between. In nucleotides, the CDR3 is TGTGCCAGCTCACCAACTCGGGAGAACACTGAAGCTTTCTTT. Translating gives CASSPTRENTEAFF.

V and J are TRBV9 and TRBJ1-4, with 8 bases identical to TRBD1. The CDR3 is made up of 15 amino acids. Germline CDR1 and CDR2: SGDLS and YYNGEE. V gave up 1 base and J gave up 5 bases; unmatched junction bases: 4. In DNA, the CDR3 is TGTGCCAGCAGCGTACAGGGGGCGCGAAATGAAAAACTGTTTTTT. This sequence encodes CASSVQGARNEKLFF.

This chain uses TRBV4-2 with TRBJ1-5, with D uncertain. Germline V gene lookup returns CDR1 LGHNA and CDR2 YNFKEQ. Trimming shortened V by 4 bases and J by 0 bases, and 10 bases separated the two germline ends. The length of the CDR3 is 15 residues. CDR3 DNA: TGTGCCAGCAGCCCCAGTAAACGTAGCAATCAGCCCCAGCATTTT. As protein: CASSPSKRSNQPQHF.

There are many counts of this clonotype. The V and J genes are TRBV19 and TRBJ2-7; possible D gene TRBD2, 5 bases. CDR1 is LNHDA, CDR2 SQIVND, per germline (reference sequence). The CDR3 loop spans 13 amino acids. V lost 9 bases, J lost 2 bases, and 14 bases lay in between. The CDR3 protein is CASRGGPTYEQYF. DNA of the CDR3: TGTGCCAGCCGGGGTGGGCCGACCTACGAGCAGTACTTC.